This passage covers 18 T cell receptor beta chains from one sample sequenced in a study of T cell responses to AZD1222 COVID-19 vaccine. This table comes from immunoSEQ multiplex PCR, and its TCRdb copy is limited to in-frame clones, with some not included. The sample has roughly 140,000 clones; 80% to 95% are singletons. The sample was peripheral blood, taken on day 0 of AZD1222 vaccination. These receptors were taken from an adult in good health.

There are a few counts of this clone. The chain has TRBV24-1 and TRBJ1-5; D gene unclear. CDR1 is KGHDR and CDR2 is SFDVKD in the germline V gene. The CDR3 has 12 residues. Trimming took off 8 bases at V and 7 bases at J, with 11 bases between the two ends. CDR3 protein: CATILGDQPQHF. DNA for the CDR3: TGTGCCACCATCCTGGGAGACCAGCCCCAGCATTTT.

This chain uses TRBV18 with TRBJ2-1, with TRBD2 matching over 11 bases. The CDR3 runs to 15 residues. The trim removed 3 bases at V and 9 bases at J, leaving 7 bases unmatched. Germline V gene data show CDR1 as KGHSH and CDR2 as LQKENI. This chain's CDR3 is CASSPTSGRRGEQFF. The DNA for the CDR3 is TGTGCCAGCTCACCTACTAGCGGGAGAAGGGGTGAGCAGTTCTTC.

J is TRBJ1-2 and V is TRBV5-1; the D is unclear. The CDR3 loop spans 16 amino acids. V lost 4 bases and J 0 bases, leaving 16 bases between the germline ends. Germline V lookup: CDR1 SGHRS, CDR2 YFSETQ. CDR3 coding DNA: TGCGCCAGCAGCCTAGACCCGCCACCTTCTAACTATGGCTACACCTTC. As protein: CASSLDPPPSNYGYTF. Full variable domain (outside the CDR3, taken from reference TRBV5-1 and TRBJ1-2): KAGVTQTPRYLIKTRGQQVTLSCSPISGHRSVSWYQQTPGQGLQFLFEYFSETQRNKGNFPGRFSGRQFSNSRSEMNVSTLELGDSALYLCASSLDPPPSNYGYTFGSGTRLTVV.

The chain is built from TRBV12-5 and TRBJ2-6, with 7 bases that match TRBD1. Germline lookup yields CDR1 LGHNT and CDR2 FRNRAP. There are 17 residues in the CDR3. Trimming at V came to 5 bases and at J to 0 bases, leaving 7 bases not matched to a gene. The CDR3 DNA reads TGTGCTAGTGGTCCCCGACAGGGTAACTCTGGGGCCAACGTCCTGACTTTC. The encoded protein is CASGPRQGNSGANVLTF.

This chain connects TRBV18 to TRBJ2-6; TRBD1 agrees at 9 bases. The germline CDR1 and CDR2 sequences are KGHSH and LQKENI. V was clipped by 4 bases and J by 0 bases; unmatched bases: 10. The CDR3 is 19 residues long. CDR3 sequence reads: CASSLLWTGAASGANVLTF. CDR3 DNA sequence: TGTGCCAGCTCACTCCTCTGGACAGGGGCTGCCTCTGGGGCCAACGTCCTGACTTTC. Complete variable domain (other parts from reference TRBV18 and TRBJ2-6): NAGVMQNPRHLVRRRGQEARLRCSPMKGHSHVYWYRQLPEEGLKFMVYLQKENIIDESGMPKERFSAEFPKEGPSILRIQQVVRGDSAAYFCASSLLWTGAASGANVLTFGAGSRLTVL.

This clone was found a few times. The chain is built from TRBV19 and TRBJ2-1; a possible D gene is TRBD1 (6 bases). Germline V gene lookup returns CDR1 LNHDA and CDR2 SQIVND (reference sequence). The CDR3 is 14 amino acids. Between the trimmed V and J ends, which lost 5 bases and 2 bases, there was a span of 10 bases. Written as DNA, the CDR3 is TGTGCCAGTAGTTGGCAGGGGCCCTACAATGAGCAGTTCTTC. It codes for CASSWQGPYNEQFF.

This clone was detected once. The chain links TRBV7-2 to TRBJ1-3; D might be TRBD1 (5 bases). Germline CDR1 is SGHTA and CDR2 is FQGNSA. There are 16 residues in the CDR3. V shed 5 bases and J shed 2 bases, with 16 bases lying between them. CDR3 nucleotides: TGTGCCAGCAGCCCCCCCGCGGGGACTACTGGAAACACCATATATTTT. Protein product: CASSPPAGTTGNTIYF.

The chain links TRBV9 to TRBJ2-7; 9 nucleotides agree with TRBD1. Trimming cost V 4 bases and J 2 bases; bases outside gene matches: 7. There are 15 residues in the CDR3. Germline V gene sequence: CDR1 SGDLS, CDR2 YYNGEE. CDR3 region: CASSLGTGPPYEQYF. CDR3 nucleotides: TGTGCCAGCAGCTTGGGGACAGGGCCTCCCTACGAGCAGTACTTC.

This chain connects TRBV11-2 to TRBJ2-7, with D perhaps assigned TRBD1 or TRBD2 (6 bases each). V dropped 1 base and J dropped 0 bases, with 10 bases sitting between them. Germline V gene sequence: CDR1 SGHAT, CDR2 FQNNGV. The CDR3 contains 15 residues. DNA for the CDR3: TGTGCCAGCAGCTTAGTGGCGGGACACTCCTACGAGCAGTACTTC. Translation gives CASSLVAGHSYEQYF. The whole variable domain, filled in from reference TRBV11-2 and TRBJ2-7, reads EAGVAQSPRYKIIEKRQSVAFWCNPISGHATLYWYQQILGQGPKLLIQFQNNGVVDDSQLPKDRFSAERLKGVDSTLKIQPAKLEDSAVYLCASSLVAGHSYEQYFGPGTRLTVT.

The chain employs TRBV10-3 and TRBJ2-1, with TRBD2 identical over 9 bases. CDR3 length: 16 amino acids. Germline CDR1 is ENHRY and CDR2 is SYGVKD. J lost 0 bases, V lost 6 bases, and 6 bases had no gene match. CDR3 in amino acids: CAISRLAESSYNEQFF. The CDR3 DNA reads as TGTGCCATCAGCCGACTAGCGGAGAGCTCCTACAATGAGCAGTTCTTC.

This chain connects TRBV5-5 to TRBJ1-1; 7 nucleotides agree with TRBD1. Trimming cost V 4 bases and J 3 bases; bases outside gene matches: 9. Germline lookup yields CDR1 SGHKS and CDR2 YYEKEE (reference sequence). The length of the CDR3 is 15 residues. CDR3 nucleotides: TGTGCCAGCAGCCCACAGGGGTGGGGGGACACTGAAGCTTTCTTT. It yields the protein CASSPQGWGDTEAFF.

The chain has TRBV5-4 and TRBJ2-3, with 7 bases matching TRBD2. There are 19 residues in the CDR3. Germline CDR1 reads SGHNT; CDR2 reads YYREEE (reference sequence). V lost 4 bases to trimming and J lost 2 bases; unmatched junction nucleotides: 19. CDR3 sequence: CASSQFSLRGGRVTDTQYF. Here the CDR3 DNA reads TGTGCCAGCAGCCAGTTTTCACTTCGTGGCGGGAGAGTCACAGATACGCAGTATTTT.

J is TRBJ1-6 and V is TRBV13, with D uncertain. CDR1 PRHDT and CDR2 FYEKMQ come from the germline V gene (reference sequence). The CDR3 is 15 residues long. The V and J ends lost 0 bases and 13 bases respectively, with 16 bases between them. CDR3 region: CASSLGLDPLTPLHF. CDR3 nucleotides: TGTGCCAGCAGCTTAGGCCTTGATCCCTTAACGCCCCTCCACTTT.

This clone came up once. The genes are TRBV14 and TRBJ2-4; D not certain. Germline V lookup: CDR1 SGHDN, CDR2 FVKESK. With 2 bases removed from V and 6 bases from J, the gap between germline ends came to 5 bases. The CDR3 runs to 12 residues. The DNA for the CDR3 is TGTGCCAGCAGCCAATCCACAAACATTCAGTACTTC. It codes for CASSQSTNIQYF.

This chain links TRBV18 with TRBJ1-3; D is undetermined. Per the germline V gene, CDR1 is KGHSH and CDR2 is LQKENI. V lost 2 bases and J 2 bases, leaving 13 bases between the germline ends. CDR3 size: 16 residues. CDR3 DNA sequence: TGTGCCAGCTCACCATCCCCCCAGAAGGCTGGAAACACCATATATTTT. Encoded protein: CASSPSPQKAGNTIYF.

This rearrangement joins TRBV30 to TRBJ2-7; 7 bases map to TRBD2. J lost 4 bases, V lost 0 bases, and 15 bases had no gene match. The CDR3 length is 17 residues. Germline V gene lookup returns CDR1 GTSNPN and CDR2 SVGIG (reference sequence). CDR3 sequence reads: CAWSVPKRDLTPYEQYF. The CDR3 DNA is TGTGCCTGGAGTGTACCCAAGCGGGACCTGACCCCATACGAGCAGTACTTC.

CDR3 protein: CASSFIYRGNQPQHF. DNA of the CDR3: TGTGCCAGCAGTTTTATTTACAGGGGCAATCAGCCCCAGCATTTT. The rearrangement uses TRBV28 and TRBJ1-5, with a tentative D call TRBD1 (6 bases). The CDR3 spans 15 residues. The germline CDR1 and CDR2 sequences are MDHEN and SYDVKM. V was clipped by 3 bases and J by 2 bases, with 11 bases between them. Variable domain in full (rest from reference TRBV28 and TRBJ1-5): DVKVTQSSRYLVKRTGEKVFLECVQDMDHENMFWYRQDPGLGLRLIYFSYDVKMKEKGDIPEGYSVSREKKERFSLILESASTNQTSMYLCASSFIYRGNQPQHFGDGTRLSIL.

The V call is TRBV5-1, the J call TRBJ2-1; D not resolved. Germline loops: CDR1 SGHRS, CDR2 YFSETQ. V was trimmed by 0 bases and J by 7 bases, leaving 14 bases between them. This CDR3 spans 15 amino acids. CDR3 loop: CASSLGWGLINEQFF. CDR3 coding DNA: TGCGCCAGCAGCTTGGGCTGGGGATTGATTAATGAGCAGTTCTTC.